This T cell receptor (beta chain) was sequenced for a study of T-cell reconstitution after alpha-beta-depleted transplantation in children. V was clipped by 4 bases and J by 5 bases; unmatched bases: 11. From germline, CDR1 is SGHRS and CDR2 YFSETQ. The length of the CDR3 is 15 residues. For TCRbeta, the library was prepared with unique molecular identifiers. A single record per CDR3 protein comes from TCRdb applying MiXCR to the PCR reads. Of fewer than 750,000 distinct CDR3 sequences listed, approximately 22% are singletons. The specimen comprised PBMCs, mostly from graft donor cells, sampled 360 days after TCRalphabeta/CD19-depleted stem cell transplant. The rearrangement links TRBV5-1 to TRBJ2-7; 8 positions match TRBD1. The source of this sequence is a boy under two years old who had a stem cell transplant for acute myeloid leukemia, so the T cells may come from the graft donor. The CDR3 sequence: CASSPWQGAHDEQYF. The CDR3 DNA reads as TGCGCCAGCAGCCCCTGGCAGGGGGCGCATGACGAGCAGTACTTC.